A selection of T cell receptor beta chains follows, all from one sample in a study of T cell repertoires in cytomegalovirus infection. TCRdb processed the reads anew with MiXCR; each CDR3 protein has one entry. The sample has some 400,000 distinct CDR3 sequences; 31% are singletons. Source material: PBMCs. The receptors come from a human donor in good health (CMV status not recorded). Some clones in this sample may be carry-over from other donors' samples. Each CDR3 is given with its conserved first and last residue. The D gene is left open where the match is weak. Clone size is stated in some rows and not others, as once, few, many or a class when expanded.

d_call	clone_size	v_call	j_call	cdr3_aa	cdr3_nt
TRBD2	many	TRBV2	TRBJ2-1	CASSGERGGRSEQFF	TGTGCCAGCAGTGGGGAGCGGGGGGGGAGAAGTGAGCAGTTCTTC
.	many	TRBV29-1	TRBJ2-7	CSVEEDLGYEQYF	TGCAGCGTTGAGGAGGATCTTGGCTACGAGCAGTACTTC
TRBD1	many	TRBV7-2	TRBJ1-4	CASSRYGQGGEKLFF	TGTGCCAGCAGCCGCTATGGACAGGGAGGTGAAAAACTGTTTTTT
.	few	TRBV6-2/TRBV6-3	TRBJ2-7	CASSRPGAPYEQYF	TGTGCCAGCAGCCGCCCAGGGGCACCCTACGAGCAGTACTTC
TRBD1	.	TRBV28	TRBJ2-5	CASRRQGFQETQYF	TGTGCCAGCAGGAGACAGGGTTTTCAAGAGACCCAGTACTTC
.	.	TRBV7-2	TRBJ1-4	CASSLRRANEKLFF	TGTGCCAGCAGCCTAAGACGGGCTAATGAAAAACTGTTTTTT
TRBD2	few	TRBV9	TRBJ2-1	CARLRTSGGYNEQFF	TGTGCCAGGCTCAGGACTAGCGGGGGCTACAATGAGCAGTTCTTC
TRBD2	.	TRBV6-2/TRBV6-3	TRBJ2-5	CASSYSRGGHQTQYF	TGTGCCAGCAGTTACTCCCGGGGGGGCCATCAGACCCAGTACTTC
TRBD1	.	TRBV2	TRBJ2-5	CASNWDRQKETQYF	TGTGCCAGCAACTGGGACAGACAGAAAGAGACCCAGTACTTC
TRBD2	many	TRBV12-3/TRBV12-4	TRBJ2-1	CASVSSGLAAYNEQFF	TGTGCCAGCGTATCTTCGGGCCTAGCGGCCTACAATGAGCAGTTCTTC
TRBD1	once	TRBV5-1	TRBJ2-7	CASSSQRQGKFSYEQYF	TGCGCCAGCAGCTCACAGCGACAGGGGAAGTTCTCCTACGAGCAGTACTTC